Listed here are 31 T cell receptor beta chains from one sample, sequenced in a study of T-cell reconstitution after alpha-beta-depleted transplantation in children. Preparing the TCRbeta library involved the use of unique molecular identifiers. TCRdb independently ran MiXCR on the PCR reads; one entry per CDR3 protein. Of 200,000 to 300,000 distinct CDR3 sequences listed, 12% are singletons. Sequencing used PBMCs from the stem cell graft donor, obtained from the stem cell graft. Receptors originate from a human donor who donated a stem cell graft to a child with acute lymphoblastic leukemia.

This clonotype was seen at least ten times. This chain uses TRBV6-2 or TRBV6-3 with TRBJ2-6; TRBD1 matches 9 bases. V lost 4 bases to trimming and J lost 2 bases; unmatched junction nucleotides: 3. The CDR3 spans 16 residues. Germline CDR1 and CDR2: MNHEY and SVGEGT. The CDR3 protein is CASSFTGGTGANVLTF. CDR3 in DNA: TGTGCCAGCAGTTTCACAGGGGGCACTGGGGCCAACGTCCTGACTTTC.

Many counts were recorded for this clonotype. V gene TRBV6-6 combines with J gene TRBJ2-1; D is undetermined. The CDR3 loop spans 11 amino acids. Trimming removed 7 bases at V and 8 bases at J, with 9 bases between. Looked up from germline, CDR1 is MNHNY and CDR2 is SVGAGI (reference sequence). The CDR3 DNA reads TGTGCCAGCACCTCCCCCTATGAGCAGTTCTTC. This codes for CASTSPYEQFF.

Many counts were recorded for this clonotype. The chain couples TRBV7-3 to TRBJ1-1; D may be TRBD1 (5 bases). The germline V gene encodes CDR1 SGHTA and CDR2 FQGTGA. The CDR3 loop spans 13 amino acids. V lost 6 bases and J 4 bases, leaving 12 bases between the germline ends. The DNA for the CDR3 is TGTGCCAGCAGTCAGGGCGGGGGCACTGAAGCTTTCTTT. Encoded protein: CASSQGGGTEAFF.

Turning to this clonotype: A much larger clonotype is one base distant, so this may be a read error. The chain links TRBV4-3 to TRBJ1-1; D remains ambiguous. Germline V gives CDR1 LGHNA, CDR2 YSLEER. The CDR3 totals 14 residues. V was pared by 3 bases and J by 4 bases, with 12 bases between. CDR3 residues: CASSHLGEATEAFF. The CDR3 bases are TGCGCCAGCAGCCACCTCGGGGAAGCCACTGAAGCTTTCTTT.

As concerns this clonotype: This may come from a read error, since a much larger clone is one base off. The CDR3 nucleotides read TGTCCCAGCAGCCTCGGGTGGGACACTGAAGCTTTCTTT. This encodes CPSSLGWDTEAFF. The rearrangement uses TRBV7-8 and TRBJ1-1; D unresolved. Germline V CDR1 and CDR2: SGHVS, FQNEAQ. The CDR3 loop spans 13 amino acids.

This clonotype was counted many times. The genes are TRBV18 and TRBJ2-5; TRBD2 matches 9 bases. The V and J ends lost 7 bases and 4 bases, in that order; junction bases with no gene match: 13. Per germline, CDR1 KGHSH and CDR2 LQKENI. The length of the CDR3 is 16 residues. CDR3 nucleotide sequence: TGTGCCAGCTTACCTTTCGACGCGGGAGGGGGAGAGACCCAGTACTTC. Protein: CASLPFDAGGGETQYF.

This clonotype was observed at least ten times. The chain uses TRBV6-2 or TRBV6-3 and TRBJ2-7; a weak D match, TRBD1 (6 bases). The germline V gene has CDR1 MNHEY and CDR2 SVGEGT. This CDR3 has 16 residues. V shed 0 bases and J shed 4 bases, with 16 bases lying between them. CDR3 DNA sequence: TGTGCCAGCAGTTACTCGCTCAGGACAGACGGTTACGAGCAGTACTTC. Translation gives CASSYSLRTDGYEQYF.

This clonotype was counted many times. The chain couples TRBV20-1 to TRBJ1-6, with unresolved D. There are 13 residues in the CDR3. V lost 2 bases and J 7 bases, leaving 9 bases between the germline ends. Germline V gene sequence: CDR1 DFQATT, CDR2 SNEGSKA (reference sequence). The CDR3 is CSARRQLNSPLHF. The CDR3 DNA reads as TGCAGTGCTAGAAGGCAGTTAAATTCACCCCTCCACTTT.

This clonotype has a count of ten or more. The chain combines TRBV29-1 with TRBJ2-7, with 9 nucleotides matching TRBD2. Trimming cost V 6 bases and J 0 bases; bases outside gene matches: 12. The CDR3 length is 16 residues. CDR1 and CDR2 from the germline V gene are SQVTM and ANQGSEA. The CDR3 DNA sequence: TGCAGCGTCACCAAAGGACTAGCGCTGAGCTCCTACGAGCAGTACTTC. Its protein is CSVTKGLALSSYEQYF.

This clonotype was observed many times. The gene calls are TRBV13 and TRBJ2-5; D is unresolved. The germline V gene encodes CDR1 PRHDT and CDR2 FYEKMQ (reference sequence). The CDR3 covers 14 residues. V was pared by 6 bases and J by 4 bases, with 15 bases between. CDR3 residues: CASRKRRNSETQYF. CDR3 sequence (DNA): TGTGCCAGCAGGAAGAGGCGGAATTCAGAGACCCAGTACTTC. Full variable domain (missing parts from reference TRBV13 and TRBJ2-5): AAGVIQSPRHLIKEKRETATLKCYPIPRHDTVYWYQQGPGQDPQFLISFYEKMQSDKGSIPDRFSAQQFSDYHSELNMSSLELGDSALYFCASRKRRNSETQYFGPGTRLLVL.

As concerns this clonotype: With a much larger clone just one base away, this may be a read error. Here the CDR3 omits its conserved ending phenylalanine or tryptophan, so a read error is the likely source. This sequence joins TRBV6-5 and TRBJ2-5, with a tentative D call TRBD2 (7 bases). The CDR3 has 15 amino acids. Trimming left V 4 bases short and J 0 bases short, with 12 bases between. Germline CDR1 MNHEY, CDR2 SVGAGI. Here the CDR3 DNA reads TGTGCCAGCAGTTTCGAGGGGGGGGACCAAGAGACCCAGTACTTG. Amino acids: CASSFEGGDQETQYL.

This clonotype was observed many times. The gene calls are TRBV7-2 and TRBJ1-5; D perhaps matches TRBD1 (5 bases). The CDR3 spans 16 residues. V was clipped by 5 bases and J by 7 bases, with 21 bases between them. Germline CDR1 SGHTA, CDR2 FQGNSA. CDR3 region: CASSPRALLGGQPQHF. The CDR3 region has the DNA TGTGCCAGCAGCCCACGGGCCCTCCTCGGGGGGCAGCCCCAGCATTTT. Complete variable domain (other parts from reference TRBV7-2 and TRBJ1-5): GAGVSQSPSNKVTEKGKDVELRCDPISGHTALYWYRQSLGQGLEFLIYFQGNSAPDKSGLPSDRFSAERTGGSVSTLTIQRTQQEDSAVYLCASSPRALLGGQPQHFGDGTRLSIL.

This clonotype was recorded at least ten times. The chain recombines TRBV7-2 with TRBJ1-2, with D tentatively TRBD1 (5 bases). The V end lost 2 bases, the J end lost 4 bases, and 11 bases lay between the germline ends. Germline CDR1 SGHTA, CDR2 FQGNSA. This CDR3 has 14 amino acids. This CDR3 is CASSLNTGGYGYTF. The CDR3 DNA reads as TGTGCCAGCAGCTTAAATACAGGAGGCTATGGCTACACCTTC. The full variable domain, its missing parts supplied by reference TRBV7-2 and TRBJ1-2, is GAGVSQSPSNKVTEKGKDVELRCDPISGHTALYWYRQSLGQGLEFLIYFQGNSAPDKSGLPSDRFSAERTGGSVSTLTIQRTQQEDSAVYLCASSLNTGGYGYTFGSGTRLTVV.

Many counts were recorded for this clonotype. This chain uses TRBV27 with TRBJ1-2; D may be TRBD1 (5 bases). V lost 0 bases and J 8 bases, leaving 10 bases between the germline ends. The CDR3 is 13 amino acids. CDR1 is MNHEY, CDR2 SMNVEV, per germline (reference sequence). The CDR3 spells CASSLSGAGGYTF. CDR3 coding DNA: TGTGCCAGCAGTTTATCAGGGGCGGGCGGCTACACCTTC.

This clonotype has at least ten counts. The J gene is TRBJ2-7, the V gene TRBV5-1; 9 bases line up with TRBD2. V dropped 2 bases and J dropped 0; count of bases not matched to a gene: 6. Germline V gene data show CDR1 as SGHRS and CDR2 as YFSETQ. CDR3 size: 16 residues. CDR3 in DNA: TGCGCCAGCAGCTTCCTTAGCGGGGGAAGCTCCTACGAGCAGTACTTC. It encodes CASSFLSGGSSYEQYF. Full variable domain (missing parts from reference TRBV5-1 and TRBJ2-7): KAGVTQTPRYLIKTRGQQVTLSCSPISGHRSVSWYQQTPGQGLQFLFEYFSETQRNKGNFPGRFSGRQFSNSRSEMNVSTLELGDSALYLCASSFLSGGSSYEQYFGPGTRLTVT.

This clonotype was detected many times. The J gene is TRBJ2-2, the V gene TRBV6-1; D unresolved. The CDR3 has 14 residues. Trimming took 8 bases from V and 3 from J, leaving 13 bases between them. The germline V gene encodes CDR1 MNHNS and CDR2 SASEGT. DNA of the CDR3: TGTGCCAGCCGCCCCCAGACCTACACCGGGGAGCTGTTTTTT. It is translated as CASRPQTYTGELFF.

In this sample, this clonotype turned up many times. In DNA form, the CDR3 reads TGTGCCAGCAGCCTTGGGAACAGGGCCCTTTTCTCCTACGAGCAGTACTTC. Translation gives CASSLGNRALFSYEQYF. The genes are TRBV5-6 and TRBJ2-7, with a possible D match to TRBD1 (6 bases). Per the germline V gene, CDR1 is SGHDT and CDR2 is YYEEEE. The CDR3 is made up of 17 amino acids. The ends were cut back, 4 bases at V and 0 bases at J, with 20 bases in the middle.

The V call is TRBV18, the J call TRBJ1-2; D is undetermined. CDR3 length: 15 residues. CDR1 and CDR2 (germline): KGHSH, LQKENI. The V and J ends lost 6 bases and 2 bases respectively, with 16 bases between them. The CDR3 is CASSPLYEGNYGYTF. In DNA, the CDR3 is TGTGCCAGCTCGCCTCTTTACGAGGGCAACTATGGCTACACCTTC. The variable domain in full, with the rest retrieved from reference TRBV18 and TRBJ1-2, is NAGVMQNPRHLVRRRGQEARLRCSPMKGHSHVYWYRQLPEEGLKFMVYLQKENIIDESGMPKERFSAEFPKEGPSILRIQQVVRGDSAAYFCASSPLYEGNYGYTFGSGTRLTVV.

This clonotype was detected ten times or more. CDR3 coding DNA: TGCGCCAGCAGCCAAGAATTCCGGGGGCCGCGGGAGAGGCCCCAGCATTTT. It encodes CASSQEFRGPRERPQHF. The chain recombines TRBV4-3 with TRBJ1-5, with TRBD1 as a possible D gene (6 bases). CDR3 length: 17 amino acids. CDR1 and CDR2 from the germline V gene are LGHNA and YSLEER. V was pared by 0 bases and J by 9 bases, with 21 bases between.

About this clonotype: Just one base apart from a much larger clone, this may be a read error. The chain joins TRBV7-2 to TRBJ2-4, with TRBD2 as a possible D gene (6 bases). Per the germline V gene, CDR1 is SGHTA and CDR2 is FQGNSA. This CDR3 is built from 18 residues. Trimming took off 4 bases at V and 0 bases at J, with 19 bases between the two ends. CDR3 nucleotides: TGTGCCAGCAGCTCAGCCCCCACGGAAGCGGGAGCCAAAAACATTCAGTACTTC. It yields the protein CASSSAPTEAGAKNIQYF.

The table lists this clonotype with many counts. The rearrangement links TRBV20-1 to TRBJ1-2, with D possibly TRBD1 on 5 matching bases. The ends were cut back, 8 bases at V and 2 bases at J, with 27 bases in the middle. The germline V gene encodes CDR1 DFQATT and CDR2 SNEGSKA (reference sequence). CDR3 length: 17 residues. The CDR3 is CSRHHLLKTAANYGYTF. For the CDR3, the DNA is TGCAGTCGACACCATCTTTTGAAGACAGCGGCAAACTATGGCTACACCTTC.

This clonotype has at least ten counts. V is TRBV12-3 or TRBV12-4 and J is TRBJ2-1, with 7 bases fitting TRBD1. The CDR3 runs to 15 residues. J gave up 6 bases and V 4 bases, and 9 bases lay outside the gene matches. The CDR3 region has the DNA TGTGCCAGCAGTTCAGGACAGGTAGTGGTCAATGAGCAGTTCTTC. It yields the protein CASSSGQVVVNEQFF.

The chain joins TRBV11-2 to TRBJ2-7; D perhaps matches TRBD2 (5 bases). Trimming removed 5 bases at V and 0 bases at J, with 20 bases between. The CDR3 has 17 amino acids. CDR1 is SGHAT, CDR2 FQNNGV, per germline. The CDR3 spells CASSHPEGGISSYEQYF. Written as DNA, the CDR3 is TGTGCCAGCAGCCATCCCGAGGGCGGTATTAGCTCCTACGAGCAGTACTTC. Full variable domain (missing parts from reference TRBV11-2 and TRBJ2-7): EAGVAQSPRYKIIEKRQSVAFWCNPISGHATLYWYQQILGQGPKLLIQFQNNGVVDDSQLPKDRFSAERLKGVDSTLKIQPAKLEDSAVYLCASSHPEGGISSYEQYFGPGTRLTVT.

In this sample, this clonotype turned up many times. The J gene is TRBJ1-5, the V gene TRBV25-1; perhaps TRBD1 as D (6 bases). Germline CDR1 is MGHDK and CDR2 is SYGVNS. V was clipped by 2 bases and J by 1 base, with 12 bases between them. The CDR3 is 16 amino acids. The chain's CDR3 is CASSEQGRGSNQPQHF. In DNA, the CDR3 is TGTGCCAGCAGTGAACAGGGCAGGGGCAGCAATCAGCCCCAGCATTTT.

At least ten counts were recorded for this clonotype. The J gene is TRBJ2-1, the V gene TRBV24-1; D unclear. The CDR3 runs to 15 residues. The germline CDR1 and CDR2 sequences are KGHDR and SFDVKD. Trimming left V 3 bases short and J 0 bases short, with 8 bases between. CDR3 in amino acids: CATSDLSSSYNEQFF. CDR3 bases: TGTGCCACCAGTGATCTATCAAGCTCCTACAATGAGCAGTTCTTC.

This clonotype was detected a few times. The V gene is TRBV30, the J gene TRBJ1-4; D ambiguous. Germline CDR1 reads GTSNPN; CDR2 reads SVGIG (reference sequence). The V end lost 0 bases, the J end lost 6 bases, and 5 bases lay between the germline ends. The CDR3 extends over 12 amino acids. In nucleotides, the CDR3 is TGTGCCTGGAGTGTAAGGGATGAAAAACTGTTTTTT. Translated, it gives CAWSVRDEKLFF.

This clonotype was counted at least ten times. The chain has TRBV7-2 and TRBJ1-1; 7 bases match TRBD1. Trimming at V came to 5 bases and at J to 1 base, leaving 7 bases not matched to a gene. Germline lookup yields CDR1 SGHTA and CDR2 FQGNSA. The CDR3 sequence is 15 residues long. In DNA form, the CDR3 reads TGTGCCAGCAGCACCTGGACAGGAGGGAACACTGAAGCTTTCTTT. It translates to CASSTWTGGNTEAFF.

This clonotype was counted at least ten times. The gene calls are TRBV15 and TRBJ1-1, with D unresolved. The germline V gene encodes CDR1 LNHNV and CDR2 YYDKDF (reference sequence). The CDR3 loop spans 18 amino acids. V lost 1 base to trimming and J lost 1 base, with 19 bases between them. The CDR3 DNA reads TGTGCCACCAGCAGAGTTCACGATCCGAGGAAAAAGAACACTGAAGCTTTCTTT. Translating it yields CATSRVHDPRKKNTEAFF. Drawing the rest from reference TRBV15 and TRBJ1-1, the complete variable domain is DAMVIQNPRYQVTQFGKPVTLSCSQTLNHNVMYWYQQKSSQAPKLLFHYYDKDFNNEADTPDNFQSRRPNTSFCFLDIRSPGLGDTAMYLCATSRVHDPRKKNTEAFFGQGTRLTVV.

This clonotype was recorded at least ten times. The J gene is TRBJ2-1, the V gene TRBV6-2 or TRBV6-3, with D possibly TRBD1 on 5 matching bases. This CDR3 region has 13 residues. Deletions cut 6 bases from V and 7 bases from J, with 13 bases between. CDR1 is MNHEY, CDR2 SVGEGT, per germline. The CDR3 spells CASRHGATNEQFF. The CDR3 DNA follows: TGTGCCAGCAGGCATGGGGCGACGAATGAGCAGTTCTTC.

This clonotype was detected many times. The CDR3 sequence: CASAWGSEQYF. The CDR3 bases are TGTGCCAGCGCCTGGGGGTCGGAGCAGTACTTC. V gene TRBV7-2 combines with J gene TRBJ2-7; possibly TRBD1 or TRBD2 for D (5 bases each). Germline values: CDR1 SGHTA, CDR2 FQGNSA. V dropped 8 bases and J dropped 7 bases, with 12 bases sitting between them. The CDR3 length is 11 residues.

This clonotype was counted many times. The rearrangement joins TRBV7-8 to TRBJ2-5, with D tentatively TRBD2 (5 bases). From germline, CDR1 is SGHVS and CDR2 FQNEAQ. The CDR3 has 15 amino acids. Trimming removed 1 base at V and 5 bases at J, with 14 bases between. This CDR3 reads CASSLVPGLSETQYF. DNA for the CDR3: TGTGCCAGCAGCTTAGTACCAGGACTTAGTGAGACCCAGTACTTC.